This entry is about one TCR beta chain. Between the trimmed V and J ends, which lost 2 bases and 0 bases, there was a span of 11 bases. This CDR3 is built from 15 residues. The germline gives CDR1 MNHEY, CDR2 SMNVEV (reference sequence). In Seattle, patients joined the study during active infection and were tracked longitudinally. These data belong to a study of blood T cell repertoires in COVID-19. TCRdb keeps only in-frame clones here, not all; method: immunoSEQ multiplex PCR. The sample lists approximately 290,000 clones, around 82% occurring once. The sample taken for sequencing was peripheral blood. This TCR was sampled from a human donor with COVID-19, enrolled during active disease. The donor label of this sample is uncertain. J is TRBJ2-7 and V is TRBV27; TRBD1 might be the D (6 bases). CDR3 sequence reads: CASSLGGKSSYEQYF. DNA of the CDR3: TGTGCCAGCAGTTTAGGGGGCAAGAGCTCCTACGAGCAGTACTTC.